This T cell receptor beta chain stems from a study of identical twins. This clonotype was found a few times. Its specificity is not known. The CDR3 runs 13 residues. Germline V gives CDR1 SGHRS, CDR2 YFSETQ. Between the trimmed V and J ends, which lost 2 bases and 2 bases, there was a span of 4 bases. With no exceptions, donors were healthy Caucasians. Study findings and constraints: For cord blood, abundant beta clonotypes had fewer insertions, unlike memory repertoires, which showed none.

Through template switching, a universal primer site was introduced, and the cDNA contained unique molecular identifiers. TCRdb re-derived calls from the 5' RACE reads in MiXCR, one entry per CDR3 protein. The profile shows hundreds of thousands of distinct CDR3 sequences, around 24% of them singletons. Another study also made use of these data, one on yellow fever vaccine responses in identical twins. That work contributes: Reportedly, the T cell response mounted by twins to vaccine seemed partly convergent, partly personalized.

Specimen: CD4+ T cells sorted from blood. The V and J genes are TRBV5-1 and TRBJ1-4, with D unclear. This TCR was sampled from a woman between 18 and 29 years old in good health. The CDR3 protein is CASSFGTNEKLFF. DNA for the CDR3: TGCGCCAGCAGCTTTGGGACTAATGAAAAACTGTTTTTT.